A single sample gave rise to the 27 T cell receptor beta chains below, sequenced in a study of radiotherapy plus CTLA-4 blockade in lung cancer. Produced via immunoSEQ multiplex PCR; TCRdb's table is partial and in-frame only. The profile shows about 73,000 clones, around 87% of them singletons. The sample was peripheral blood, taken from a patient treated with radiotherapy plus ipilimumab. The receptors were gathered from a human donor with non-small cell lung cancer that progressed on radiotherapy plus ipilimumab.

The chain joins TRBV30 to TRBJ1-2, with no clear D. V lost 2 bases and J lost 10, with 23 bases in between. The germline CDR1 and CDR2 sequences are GTSNPN and SVGIG (reference sequence). This CDR3 region has 15 residues. The CDR3 nucleotides are TGTGCCTGGAGTCCGCCTCAAGCTTACTATGGTGACTACACCTTC. Its translation: CAWSPPQAYYGDYTF.

This clone was found once. The genes are TRBV11-2 and TRBJ2-7; either TRBD1 or TRBD2 may supply D (6 bases each). There are 14 residues in the CDR3. The V gene's germline CDR1 is SGHAT and CDR2 FQNNGV. The V end was cut by 5 bases, the J end by 2 bases, with 13 bases between. The CDR3 loop is CASSPGGLPYEQYF. CDR3 coding DNA: TGTGCCAGCAGCCCCGGGGGCCTACCCTACGAGCAGTACTTC. The complete variable domain, with remaining parts taken from reference TRBV11-2 and TRBJ2-7, reads EAGVAQSPRYKIIEKRQSVAFWCNPISGHATLYWYQQILGQGPKLLIQFQNNGVVDDSQLPKDRFSAERLKGVDSTLKIQPAKLEDSAVYLCASSPGGLPYEQYFGPGTRLTVT.

CDR3 DNA: TGTGCTAGTGGTTTGGGTGACGGAGATACGCAGTATTTT. Its protein is CASGLGDGDTQYF. This chain joins TRBV12-5 and TRBJ2-3; D is undetermined. From germline, CDR1 is LGHNT and CDR2 FRNRAP. The CDR3 consists of 13 residues. Trimming shortened V by 1 base and J by 5 bases, and 7 bases separated the two germline ends.

The chain recombines TRBV5-1 with TRBJ2-5; TRBD1 aligns across 7 bases. The CDR3 is 15 residues long. V shed 3 bases, J shed 1 base, and the junction held 6 bases outside the gene matches. Germline V gene data show CDR1 as SGHRS and CDR2 as YFSETQ. In DNA form, the CDR3 reads TGCGCCAGCAGCTGGGGCAGGGGGTCCCAAGAGACCCAGTACTTC. It codes for CASSWGRGSQETQYF. The entire variable domain, with the rest obtained from reference TRBV5-1 and TRBJ2-5, is as follows: KAGVTQTPRYLIKTRGQQVTLSCSPISGHRSVSWYQQTPGQGLQFLFEYFSETQRNKGNFPGRFSGRQFSNSRSEMNVSTLELGDSALYLCASSWGRGSQETQYFGPGTRLLVL.

This clone appeared a single time. The gene calls are TRBV5-1 and TRBJ1-2; TRBD1 aligns across 7 bases. V lost 5 bases to trimming and J lost 4 bases; unmatched junction nucleotides: 8. The CDR3 runs to 14 residues. CDR1 and CDR2 from the germline V gene are SGHRS and YFSETQ. The CDR3 spells CASRTGTEGYGYTF. The CDR3 DNA is TGCGCCAGCAGGACCGGGACAGAGGGCTATGGCTACACCTTC.

This chain connects TRBV7-2 to TRBJ1-6, with unresolved D. This CDR3 is built from 13 residues. Per germline, CDR1 SGHTA and CDR2 FQGNSA. V lost 3 bases to trimming and J lost 6 bases, with 6 bases between them. CDR3 coding DNA: TGTGCCAGCAGCTTCGGCAGTAATTCACCCCTCCACTTT. Residues: CASSFGSNSPLHF.

This clone has a handful of counts. This chain uses TRBV7-9 with TRBJ2-5; the D gene is possibly TRBD2 (5 bases). Trimming removed 0 bases from V and 9 bases from J, with 14 bases in between. CDR1 and CDR2 (germline): SEHNR, FQNEAQ (reference sequence). The CDR3 runs to 14 residues. As DNA, the CDR3 is TGTGCCAGCAGCTTAGCGAGGCTAGAGCGGCCCCAGTACTTC. Translating gives CASSLARLERPQYF.

This sequence joins TRBV5-6 and TRBJ1-5; possibly TRBD1 for D (6 bases). The CDR3 contains 14 residues. Deletions cut 0 bases from V and 4 bases from J, with 8 bases between. Germline V CDR1 and CDR2: SGHDT, YYEEEE. The CDR3 DNA follows: TGTGCCAGCAGCTTGGGGACAGCTAATCAGCCCCAGCATTTT. Translating gives CASSLGTANQPQHF.

The V gene is TRBV5-1, the J gene TRBJ2-2; 7 bases align to TRBD1. Germline trimming cut 1 base from V and 6 bases from J; bases unmatched to any gene: 3. CDR3 length equals 14 residues. Germline assignment: CDR1 SGHRS and CDR2 YFSETQ. The CDR3 reads CASSLLDRAGELFF. In nucleotides, the CDR3 is TGCGCCAGCAGCTTGTTAGACAGGGCCGGGGAGCTGTTTTTT.

The V call is TRBV6-6, the J call TRBJ2-7; D remains unclear. Germline-derived CDR1 and CDR2 are MNHNY and SVGAGI (reference sequence). Trimming removed 4 bases at V and 6 bases at J, with 13 bases between. The CDR3 covers 13 residues. The chain's CDR3 is CASSFRAGIEQYV. The CDR3 DNA sequence: TGTGCCAGCAGTTTTCGGGCAGGTATCGAGCAGTACGTC.

In its sample, this clone was seen once. The rearrangement uses TRBV2 and TRBJ1-2; TRBD1 might be the D (6 bases). Germline CDR1 reads SNHLY; CDR2 reads FYNNEI. Trimming stripped 8 bases from V and 4 bases from J, with 17 bases between. This CDR3 has 14 amino acids. The CDR3 DNA sequence: TGTGCCAGCTCCGGACAGCCCACGACCTATGGCTACACCTTC. Protein product: CASSGQPTTYGYTF.

This clone was observed a single time. The chain recombines TRBV7-8 with TRBJ2-3; no definite D call. Deletions cut 1 base from V and 3 bases from J, with 8 bases between. Germline CDR1 reads SGHVS; CDR2 reads FQNEAQ. The CDR3 has 14 amino acids. DNA of the CDR3: TGTGCCAGCAGCTTAGGTCCCGTGACAGATACGCAGTATTTT. As protein: CASSLGPVTDTQYF.

This clone occurred once. This chain links TRBV9 with TRBJ2-1; D gene ambiguous. The CDR3 sequence is 15 residues long. Per the germline V gene, CDR1 is SGDLS and CDR2 is YYNGEE. Trimming shortened V by 4 bases and J by 3 bases, and 14 bases separated the two germline ends. The chain's CDR3 is CASSSPWALYNEQFF. The CDR3 DNA reads as TGTGCCAGCAGCTCACCATGGGCCCTCTACAATGAGCAGTTCTTC.

The V gene is TRBV15, the J gene TRBJ1-1; 7 positions match TRBD1. Per germline, CDR1 LNHNV and CDR2 YYDKDF (reference sequence). CDR3 length equals 19 residues. Trimming removed 0 bases from V and 1 base from J; junction bases left unmatched: 14. CDR3 residues: CATSRDTLQGGLANTEAFF. As DNA, the CDR3 is TGTGCCACCAGCAGAGATACCCTCCAGGGGGGATTGGCGAACACTGAAGCTTTCTTT.

This chain connects TRBV18 to TRBJ2-3; D possibly corresponds to TRBD2 (6 bases). CDR3 length: 15 residues. V lost 2 bases and J 2 bases, leaving 11 bases between the germline ends. Germline CDR1 is KGHSH and CDR2 is LQKENI. The CDR3 sequence is CASSPRDLTTDTQYF. CDR3 nucleotides: TGTGCCAGCTCACCAAGGGACTTGACCACAGATACGCAGTATTTT. Looking up the rest from reference TRBV18 and TRBJ2-3 gives the full variable domain: NAGVMQNPRHLVRRRGQEARLRCSPMKGHSHVYWYRQLPEEGLKFMVYLQKENIIDESGMPKERFSAEFPKEGPSILRIQQVVRGDSAAYFCASSPRDLTTDTQYFGPGTRLTVL.

This clone was found once. V is TRBV28 and J is TRBJ2-1; the match to TRBD2 covers 8 bases. Trimming removed 3 bases from V and 1 base from J; junction bases left unmatched: 5. Germline V gene data show CDR1 as MDHEN and CDR2 as SYDVKM. This CDR3 has 16 amino acids. Here the CDR3 reads CASSFWREASYNEQFF. The DNA of the CDR3 is TGTGCCAGCAGTTTCTGGCGGGAGGCATCCTACAATGAGCAGTTCTTC.

This clone was found once. The chain employs TRBV7-6 and TRBJ1-4, with no clear D. This CDR3 is built from 16 residues. The V gene lost 1 base and the J gene lost 0 bases, with 9 bases spanning the gap. Germline V gene lookup returns CDR1 SGHVS and CDR2 FNYEAQ. Here the CDR3 DNA reads TGTGCCAGCAGCTTAGGGGCCAGACCAACTAATGAAAAACTGTTTTTT. This encodes CASSLGARPTNEKLFF. Supplemented by reference TRBV7-6 and TRBJ1-4, the full variable domain reads GAGVSQSPRYKVTKRGQDVALRCDPISGHVSLYWYRQALGQGPEFLTYFNYEAQQDKSGLPNDRFSAERPEGSISTLTIQRTEQRDSAMYRCASSLGARPTNEKLFFGSGTQLSVL.

This chain links TRBV19 with TRBJ1-1; 7 nucleotides agree with TRBD1. Germline lookup yields CDR1 LNHDA and CDR2 SQIVND (reference sequence). The CDR3 sequence is 18 residues long. V trimming: 6 bases; J trimming: 1 base; junction bases outside the gene matches: 17. The CDR3 nucleotides are TGTGCCAGTAGGTCTACGGGAGTTTCAGGGGGTTCGAACACTGAAGCTTTCTTT. Encoded protein: CASRSTGVSGGSNTEAFF.

As regards this clone: This is likely a read error, given that the CDR3 carries no conserved phenylalanine or tryptophan at its end. The DNA is omitted, as the CDR3 cannot be located on it reliably, and the CDR3 follows TCRdb's listing. The rearrangement links TRBV9 to TRBJ2-7; the table names TRBD1, a call not compared with the DNA. The CDR3 is 9 amino acids in total, end residues counted. Germline CDR1 reads SGDLS; CDR2 reads YYNGEE. CDR3 residues: CASSKNRGS.

The gene calls are TRBV6-6 and TRBJ1-1, with D unclear. Germline V gene data show CDR1 as MNHNY and CDR2 as SVGAGI (reference sequence). The CDR3 totals 12 residues. Trimming removed 2 bases from V and 5 bases from J, with 6 bases in between. In DNA form, the CDR3 reads TGTGCCAGCAGTTACATTGTAACTGAAGCTTTCTTT. This encodes CASSYIVTEAFF.

The gene calls are TRBV28 and TRBJ2-2; TRBD2 matches at 8 bases. The germline CDR1 and CDR2 sequences are MDHEN and SYDVKM. This CDR3 has 16 amino acids. Trimming at V came to 2 bases and at J to 6 bases, leaving 8 bases not matched to a gene. CDR3 residues: CASSLAGGLPAGELFF. The CDR3 nucleotides read TGTGCCAGCAGTTTAGCGGGAGGCTTACCTGCCGGGGAGCTGTTTTTT.

The rearrangement joins TRBV7-8 to TRBJ2-1; 7 positions agree with TRBD2. Germline CDR1 is SGHVS and CDR2 is FQNEAQ. The CDR3 has 16 residues. J was trimmed by 1 base and V by 1 base; bases with no gene match: 4. The CDR3 is CASSLGAGVSYNEQFF. CDR3 nucleotide sequence: TGTGCCAGCAGCTTAGGGGCGGGAGTTTCCTACAATGAGCAGTTCTTC.

This chain uses TRBV30 with TRBJ2-7; no reliable D call. The germline V gene has CDR1 GTSNPN and CDR2 SVGIG (reference sequence). V was shortened by 8 bases and J by 0 bases, with 11 bases between the two germline ends. This CDR3 has 12 residues. The CDR3 sequence: CARKTSSYEQYF. In DNA form, the CDR3 reads TGTGCCCGAAAAACGAGCTCCTACGAGCAGTACTTC.

The chain joins TRBV5-1 to TRBJ2-2, with 9 bases fitting TRBD2. V shed 3 bases, J shed 4 bases, and the junction held 7 bases outside the gene matches. CDR1 and CDR2 from the germline V gene are SGHRS and YFSETQ. The CDR3 is 16 amino acids. The CDR3 nucleotides are TGCGCCAGCAGCTATATAGCGGGAGATAGCACCGGGGAGCTGTTTTTT. This codes for CASSYIAGDSTGELFF. The whole variable domain, remainder taken from reference TRBV5-1 and TRBJ2-2, is KAGVTQTPRYLIKTRGQQVTLSCSPISGHRSVSWYQQTPGQGLQFLFEYFSETQRNKGNFPGRFSGRQFSNSRSEMNVSTLELGDSALYLCASSYIAGDSTGELFFGEGSRLTVL.

The J gene is TRBJ1-2, the V gene TRBV27; perhaps TRBD1 as D (5 bases). The CDR3 consists of 12 residues. Germline V lookup: CDR1 MNHEY, CDR2 SMNVEV (reference sequence). V lost 5 bases and J 10 bases, leaving 14 bases between the germline ends. The CDR3 sequence: CASSPQTGFYTF. The CDR3 DNA sequence: TGTGCCAGCAGTCCTCAAACAGGTTTCTACACCTTC.

V usage is TRBV7-8 and J usage is TRBJ2-4; 11 bases agree with TRBD1. The CDR3 has 18 amino acids. Germline V gene lookup returns CDR1 SGHVS and CDR2 FQNEAQ. J was trimmed by 0 bases and V by 3 bases; bases with no gene match: 7. The CDR3 sequence is CASSFRDRGGLAKNIQYF. CDR3 DNA sequence: TGTGCCAGCAGCTTCCGGGACAGGGGGGGACTAGCCAAAAACATTCAGTACTTC.

DNA of the CDR3: TGTGCCAGCAGCTTAGTTATTTTCGAGACCCAGTACTTC. Amino acids: CASSLVIFETQYF. The chain carries TRBV7-9 and TRBJ2-5; D remains unclear. The CDR3 has 13 residues. Germline V gene lookup returns CDR1 SEHNR and CDR2 FQNEAQ (reference sequence). Trimming pared 1 base from V and 5 bases from J, leaving 8 bases between. Drawing the rest from reference TRBV7-9 and TRBJ2-5, the complete variable domain is DTGVSQNPRHKITKRGQNVTFRCDPISEHNRLYWYRQTLGQGPEFLTYFQNEAQLEKSRLLSDRFSAERPKGSFSTLEIQRTEQGDSAMYLCASSLVIFETQYFGPGTRLLVL.